The source of this TCR beta chain is a study of T cell changes during pregnancy in multiple sclerosis. The V and J ends lost 0 bases and 0 bases respectively, with 11 bases between them. This CDR3 has 16 residues. Germline lookup yields CDR1 SGDLS and CDR2 YYNGEE. Some clones are missing from TCRdb's copy, which holds only in-frame ones; the method was immunoSEQ multiplex PCR. Of about 23,000 clones listed, approximately 86% are singletons. V gene TRBV9 combines with J gene TRBJ2-3; D might be TRBD2 (5 bases). Material: CD4+ T cells from peripheral blood mononuclear cells, obtained in the first trimester of pregnancy. The sequence was collected from a female donor in good health, enrolled as a control in a pregnancy study. The CDR3 protein is CASSVAYSGSTDTQYF. CDR3 nucleotide sequence: TGTGCCAGCAGCGTAGCTTACAGCGGTAGCACAGATACGCAGTATTTT.